This T cell receptor (beta chain) came from a study of cytomegalovirus exposure and HLA in healthy donors. It was with 60 Vbeta and 13 Jbeta primers that the PCR ran. The method was immunoSEQ multiplex PCR; TCRdb's version includes in-frame clones alone and lacks a portion of them. The table lists 120,000 to 150,000 clones, 76% of them singletons, with approximately 1.6% in the top ten. With 0 bases removed from V and 0 bases from J, the gap between germline ends came to 8 bases. The CDR3 is 15 residues long. CDR1 and CDR2 from the germline V gene are MGHRA and YSYEKL. A few counts support this clone.

The TCR comes from a woman between 35 and 50 years old in good health and CMV-seronegative. This sequence joins TRBV4-1 and TRBJ1-1; D call uncertain. The specimen sequenced was PBMCs. CDR3 loop: CASSQDLALNTEAFF. The CDR3 region has the DNA TGCGCCAGCAGCCAAGACCTGGCCTTGAACACTGAAGCTTTCTTT.